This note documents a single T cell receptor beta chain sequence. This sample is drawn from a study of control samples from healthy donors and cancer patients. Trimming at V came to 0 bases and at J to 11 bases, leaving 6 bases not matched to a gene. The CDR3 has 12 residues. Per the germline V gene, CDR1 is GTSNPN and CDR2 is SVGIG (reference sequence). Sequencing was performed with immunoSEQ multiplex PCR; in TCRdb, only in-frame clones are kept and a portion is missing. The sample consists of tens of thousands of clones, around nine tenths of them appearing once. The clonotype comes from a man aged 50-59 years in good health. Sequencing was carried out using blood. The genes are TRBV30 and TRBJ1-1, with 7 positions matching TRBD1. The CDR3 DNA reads TGTGCCTGGAGTGTATATGCAGGGGGGGCTTTCTTT. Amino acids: CAWSVYAGGAFF.